Listed here are 31 T cell receptor beta chains from one sample, sequenced in a study of shared clonotypes between healthy human individuals. Profiled with immunoSEQ multiplex PCR; TCRdb holds only in-frame clones, not every one. This table holds under 650,000 clones, almost 97% found once. Sample: naive CD4+ T cells sorted from blood. Subset noted: CD45RA+ positively selected. All receptors come from a woman between 25 and 40 years old in good health.

The rearrangement joins TRBV6-5 to TRBJ2-7; D possibly matches TRBD1 or TRBD2 (5 bases each). V lost 2 bases to trimming and J lost 6 bases, with 20 bases between them. Looked up from germline, CDR1 is MNHEY and CDR2 is SVGAGI. The CDR3 loop spans 16 amino acids. CDR3 sequence reads: CASSYEGPTVGLEQYF. The DNA for the CDR3 is TGTGCCAGCAGTTACGAGGGACCTACAGTGGGGCTCGAGCAGTACTTC.

In its sample, this clone was seen once. The chain carries TRBV12-5 and TRBJ2-7; the match to TRBD2 covers 7 bases. The CDR3 has 18 amino acids. The ends lost 0 bases at V and 7 bases at J; junction bases unmatched: 18. CDR1 is LGHNT and CDR2 is FRNRAP in the germline V gene. CDR3 in DNA: TGTGCTAGTGGTTTGGTAGGAAGTCTGACACGGGGGGAGGCTGAGCAGTACTTC. It yields the protein CASGLVGSLTRGEAEQYF.

This sequence joins TRBV10-3 and TRBJ2-1; D tentatively reads TRBD1 or TRBD2 (6 bases each). V was shortened by 10 bases and J by 8 bases, with 15 bases between the two germline ends. CDR3 length equals 12 residues. In germline, CDR1 is ENHRY, CDR2 SYGVKD. CDR3 region: CANRDSGDEQFF. The DNA of the CDR3 is TGTGCCAACCGGGACTCAGGGGATGAGCAGTTCTTC.

This sequence joins TRBV10-3 and TRBJ2-3; perhaps TRBD2 as D (5 bases). There are 15 residues in the CDR3. Trimming shortened V by 0 bases and J by 7 bases, and 14 bases separated the two germline ends. Germline V gene data show CDR1 as ENHRY and CDR2 as SYGVKD. For the CDR3, the DNA is TGTGCCATCAGTGAGTCTAGCGCTAGGATCTATACGCAGTATTTT. Its protein is CAISESSARIYTQYF.

V usage is TRBV10-3 and J usage is TRBJ1-2, with D possibly TRBD1 on 5 matching bases. Germline CDR1 is ENHRY and CDR2 is SYGVKD. V lost 3 bases and J 7 bases, leaving 21 bases between the germline ends. The CDR3 is 16 amino acids. CDR3 loop: CAISEGSRKGFGGYTF. The CDR3 DNA is TGTGCCATCAGTGAAGGCAGTCGCAAGGGGTTTGGTGGCTACACCTTC.

Turning to this clone: In the same sample, other DNA sequences code for this CDR3. The chain joins TRBV25-1 to TRBJ2-5; no firm D call. The CDR3 is 13 residues long. V dropped 1 base and J dropped 2 bases, with 5 bases sitting between them. Germline V gene data show CDR1 as MGHDK and CDR2 as SYGVNS. The CDR3 region has the DNA TGTGCCAGCAGTGAATCTCCTCAAGAGACCCAGTACTTC. Translated: CASSESPQETQYF.

The rearrangement links TRBV18 to TRBJ2-1, with 7 bases matching TRBD2. The germline V gene has CDR1 KGHSH and CDR2 LQKENI. After removal of 3 bases from V and 9 bases from J, the junction contained 8 bases not matched to a gene. This CDR3 spans 14 amino acids. The CDR3, as DNA: TGTGCCAGCTCACCGAACGCAGGGAGGGGTGAGCAGTTCTTC. It translates to CASSPNAGRGEQFF.

The rearrangement links TRBV7-8 to TRBJ1-1, with 7 nucleotides matching TRBD1. Trimming at V came to 5 bases and at J to 10 bases, leaving 7 bases not matched to a gene. Germline loops: CDR1 SGHVS, CDR2 FQNEAQ. The CDR3 has 12 residues. The CDR3 here is CASSPGPGGAFF. In nucleotides, the CDR3 is TGTGCCAGCAGCCCCGGTCCAGGGGGAGCTTTCTTT.

This chain uses TRBV5-4 with TRBJ2-7; D is unresolved. CDR1 is SGHNT and CDR2 is YYREEE in the germline V gene (reference sequence). This CDR3 is built from 11 residues. V lost 9 bases to trimming and J lost 3 bases, with 10 bases between them. The CDR3 region is CAIGYNYEQYF. The CDR3 DNA is TGTGCCATCGGGTATAACTACGAGCAGTACTTC.

This chain uses TRBV9 with TRBJ2-2; D uncertain. Trimming left V 4 bases short and J 3 bases short, with 4 bases between. Germline V gives CDR1 SGDLS, CDR2 YYNGEE. The CDR3 is made up of 12 amino acids. This chain's CDR3 is CASSSDTGELFF. CDR3 nucleotide sequence: TGTGCCAGCAGCTCGGACACCGGGGAGCTGTTTTTT. Filled out from reference TRBV9 and TRBJ2-2, the complete variable domain reads DSGVTQTPKHLITATGQRVTLRCSPRSGDLSVYWYQQSLDQGLQFLIQYYNGEERAKGNILERFSAQQFPDLHSELNLSSLELGDSALYFCASSSDTGELFFGEGSRLTVL.

The chain combines TRBV28 with TRBJ1-1, with TRBD1 as a possible D gene (5 bases). The CDR3 loop spans 13 amino acids. Germline CDR1 and CDR2: MDHEN and SYDVKM. V lost 4 bases and J 0 bases, leaving 6 bases between the germline ends. For the CDR3, the DNA is TGTGCCAGCAGTTACAGGCTGAACACTGAAGCTTTCTTT. This codes for CASSYRLNTEAFF.

This CDR3 is CASSPDRADTGELFF. The CDR3 DNA reads as TGTGCCAGCTCACCGGACAGGGCCGACACCGGGGAGCTGTTTTTT. The chain is built from TRBV18 and TRBJ2-2; 8 bases align to TRBD1. The CDR3 loop spans 15 amino acids. V lost 3 bases to trimming and J lost 3 bases; unmatched junction nucleotides: 3. Germline CDR1 and CDR2: KGHSH and LQKENI. Using reference TRBV18 and TRBJ2-2 for the parts outside the CDR3, the full variable domain is NAGVMQNPRHLVRRRGQEARLRCSPMKGHSHVYWYRQLPEEGLKFMVYLQKENIIDESGMPKERFSAEFPKEGPSILRIQQVVRGDSAAYFCASSPDRADTGELFFGEGSRLTVL.

The chain combines TRBV6-5 with TRBJ1-4; tentatively, D is TRBD1 (6 bases). V dropped 5 bases and J dropped 0 bases, with 10 bases sitting between them. The CDR3 length is 15 residues. CDR1 and CDR2 (germline): MNHEY, SVGAGI. The CDR3 region has the DNA TGTGCCAGCAGTCGGGGGGGCGCAACTAATGAAAAACTGTTTTTT. This encodes CASSRGGATNEKLFF.

The chain couples TRBV7-2 to TRBJ1-1; D gene uncertain. The CDR3 spans 13 residues. Trimming took off 5 bases at V and 0 bases at J, with 7 bases between the two ends. Germline CDR1 SGHTA, CDR2 FQGNSA. The CDR3 sequence is CASSAGMNTEAFF. DNA for the CDR3: TGTGCCAGCAGCGCCGGTATGAACACTGAAGCTTTCTTT.

This clone was seen once. V usage is TRBV9 and J usage is TRBJ2-7, with unresolved D. The CDR3 contains 16 residues. The V and J ends lost 4 bases and 4 bases respectively, with 21 bases between them. CDR1 SGDLS and CDR2 YYNGEE come from the germline V gene. CDR3 loop: CASSTRRLYVYYEQYF. CDR3 sequence (DNA): TGTGCCAGCAGCACCCGTAGGTTGTATGTTTATTACGAGCAGTACTTC.

The CDR3 is CASSGGPKRSYNEQFF. In DNA form, the CDR3 reads TGTGCCAGCAGTGGGGGACCTAAACGCTCCTACAATGAGCAGTTCTTC. This chain uses TRBV9 with TRBJ2-1, with D perhaps given as TRBD1 or TRBD2 (5 bases each). Germline V CDR1 and CDR2: SGDLS, YYNGEE. The V and J ends lost 5 bases and 0 bases respectively, with 15 bases between them. CDR3 length equals 16 residues.

V is TRBV11-3 and J is TRBJ2-2; TRBD2 matches at 7 bases. V shed 5 bases and J 2 bases; nucleotides not matched to a gene: 8. Germline CDR1 reads SGHNT; CDR2 reads YENEEA. The CDR3 has 16 amino acids. CDR3 coding DNA: TGTGCCAGCAGCCCCCGGCTAGCGGAAAACACCGGGGAGCTGTTTTTT. This encodes CASSPRLAENTGELFF.

Here the CDR3 reads CASSYEPQDEQYF. CDR3 nucleotide sequence: TGTGCCAGCAGTTACGAACCTCAGGACGAGCAGTACTTC. The V gene is TRBV6-6, the J gene TRBJ2-7; no firm D call. CDR3 length: 13 residues. Trimming pared 2 bases from V and 5 bases from J, leaving 10 bases between. Germline V gene sequence: CDR1 MNHNY, CDR2 SVGAGI (reference sequence).

The chain recombines TRBV5-4 with TRBJ2-3, with 10 bases lining up with TRBD2. The junction had 3 bases not matched to a gene; V was cut back by 4 bases and J by 1 base. The CDR3 runs 15 residues. CDR1 SGHNT and CDR2 YYREEE come from the germline V gene (reference sequence). CDR3 nucleotides: TGTGCCAGCAGCCGGACTAGCGGTGGCACAGATACGCAGTATTTT. Encoded protein: CASSRTSGGTDTQYF.

This clone was seen a single time. The chain is built from TRBV11-2 and TRBJ2-7; a weak D match, TRBD2 (5 bases). The CDR3 contains 15 residues. Germline V lookup: CDR1 SGHAT, CDR2 FQNNGV. V lost 5 bases and J lost 2, with 16 bases in between. The CDR3 bases are TGTGCCAGCAGCCTTGGTGGACTGTCGACCTACGAGCAGTACTTC. Translated, it gives CASSLGGLSTYEQYF.

The gene calls are TRBV7-3 and TRBJ2-7; TRBD2 matches 10 bases. Per germline, CDR1 SGHTA and CDR2 FQGTGA. J lost 3 bases, V lost 6 bases, and 8 bases had no gene match. The CDR3 runs to 15 residues. CDR3 protein: CASSLAGGTLYEQYF. For the CDR3, the DNA is TGTGCCAGCAGTTTAGCGGGAGGAACACTCTACGAGCAGTACTTC.

This sequence joins TRBV6-6 and TRBJ2-1; the match to TRBD2 covers 12 bases. Looked up from germline, CDR1 is MNHNY and CDR2 is SVGAGI (reference sequence). The CDR3 runs 14 residues. V lost 2 bases to trimming and J lost 12 bases; unmatched junction nucleotides: 5. The DNA for the CDR3 is TGTGCCAGCAGTTACGGACTAGCGGGACCTGGGCAGTTCTTC. Residues: CASSYGLAGPGQFF.

V usage is TRBV30 and J usage is TRBJ2-5; either TRBD1 or TRBD2 may fit D (6 bases each). The end of the DNA fits TRBJ2-7 better, so the J call may be wrong. The CDR3 is made up of 13 amino acids. Per germline, CDR1 GTSNPN and CDR2 SVGIG (reference sequence). The CDR3, as DNA: TGTGCCTGGAGTCGCGGGACATTCTACGAGCAGTACTTC. Its translation is CAWSRGTFYEQYF.

The chain recombines TRBV28 with TRBJ2-5; no clear D gene. Trimming took off 6 bases at V and 2 bases at J, with 1 base between the two ends. The germline V gene has CDR1 MDHEN and CDR2 SYDVKM. The length of the CDR3 is 10 residues. In DNA form, the CDR3 reads TGTGCCAGCAGACAAGAGACCCAGTACTTC. Its translation: CASRQETQYF.

The genes are TRBV6-5 and TRBJ2-5; TRBD1 matches 8 bases. The J call may be in error: the DNA end matches TRBJ2-7 better. Per the germline V gene, CDR1 is MNHEY and CDR2 is SVGAGI. This CDR3 spans 12 amino acids. Here the CDR3 DNA reads TGTGCCAGCAGTCTCACAGGGGGCGAGCAGTACTTC. It yields the protein CASSLTGGEQYF.

This chain links TRBV18 with TRBJ1-2; 7 positions agree with TRBD1. From germline, CDR1 is KGHSH and CDR2 LQKENI. The J segment lost 2 bases and the V segment lost 6 bases, leaving 6 bases of the junction unmatched. This CDR3 has 14 amino acids. CDR3 sequence (DNA): TGTGCCAGCTCCCAATCGACAGGGAACTATGGCTACACCTTC. It is translated as CASSQSTGNYGYTF.

The chain has TRBV2 and TRBJ1-1; D gene unclear. Germline V gene lookup returns CDR1 SNHLY and CDR2 FYNNEI. The V and J ends lost 3 bases and 2 bases respectively, with 13 bases between them. The CDR3 loop spans 15 amino acids. DNA of the CDR3: TGTGCCAGCAGTGAGACGGCCGGAGGTAACACTGAAGCTTTCTTT. This sequence encodes CASSETAGGNTEAFF.

The chain combines TRBV18 with TRBJ2-7; D possibly corresponds to TRBD1 (5 bases). Per the germline V gene, CDR1 is KGHSH and CDR2 is LQKENI. V was cut by 0 bases and J by 5 bases, with 14 bases left in between. The CDR3 is 15 amino acids. CDR3: CASSPPGAEIDEQYF. As DNA, the CDR3 is TGTGCCAGCTCACCACCAGGGGCGGAGATCGACGAGCAGTACTTC.

The chain carries TRBV27 and TRBJ1-1; D call uncertain. Germline CDR1 is MNHEY and CDR2 is SMNVEV (reference sequence). This CDR3 is built from 12 residues. The germline V and J ends were trimmed by 8 bases and 0 bases, with 7 bases remaining between them. CDR3 amino acids: CASGWMNTEAFF. The CDR3 DNA reads as TGTGCCAGCGGCTGGATGAACACTGAAGCTTTCTTT.

The chain recombines TRBV4-2 with TRBJ2-1; 11 bases align to TRBD2. Germline V gene sequence: CDR1 LGHNA, CDR2 YNFKEQ. Trimming at V came to 4 bases and at J to 8 bases, leaving 7 bases not matched to a gene. The CDR3 has 15 residues. For the CDR3, the DNA is TGTGCCAGCAGCCTATTAGCGGGAGGGCTGCATGAGCAGTTCTTC. Translating it yields CASSLLAGGLHEQFF.

This sequence joins TRBV2 and TRBJ2-3, with D possibly matching TRBD1 (5 bases). Germline V gene sequence: CDR1 SNHLY, CDR2 FYNNEI. Trimming shortened V by 4 bases and J by 3 bases, and 8 bases separated the two germline ends. The CDR3 sequence is 13 residues long. The CDR3 DNA reads as TGTGCCAGCAGTGGGGGCTGGACAGATACGCAGTATTTT. This encodes CASSGGWTDTQYF.